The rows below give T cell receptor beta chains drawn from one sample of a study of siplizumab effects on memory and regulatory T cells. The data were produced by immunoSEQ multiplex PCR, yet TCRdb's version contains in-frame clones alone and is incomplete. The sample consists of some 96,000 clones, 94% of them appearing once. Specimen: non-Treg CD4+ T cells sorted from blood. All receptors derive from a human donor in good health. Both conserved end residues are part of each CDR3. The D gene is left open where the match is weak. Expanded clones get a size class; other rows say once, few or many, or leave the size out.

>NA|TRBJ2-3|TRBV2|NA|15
TGTGCCAGCAGTGTAAGCGGCCACTCCTCAGATACGCAGTATTTT
CASSVSGHSSDTQYF
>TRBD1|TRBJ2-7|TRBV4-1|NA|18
TGCGCCAGCAGCCAAGGTCGCTCAGGGGGTGCCCCAAGGTACGAGCAGTACTTC
CASSQGRSGGAPRYEQYF
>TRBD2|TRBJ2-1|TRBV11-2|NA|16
TGTGCCAGCAGCTCCCGGACTAGCGGGAGTAGGGGTGAGCAGTTCTTC
CASSSRTSGSRGEQFF
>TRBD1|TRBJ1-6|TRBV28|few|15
TGTGCCAGCAGTGCCGGGGACAGGGATAATTCACCCCTCCACTTT
CASSAGDRDNSPLHF
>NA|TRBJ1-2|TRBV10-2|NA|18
TGCGCCAGCAGTGACGTCGGCAGATCTTCTCTACTTAACTATGGCTACACCTTC
CASSDVGRSSLLNYGYTF
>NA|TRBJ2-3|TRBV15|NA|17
TGTGCCACCAGCAGAGCGGGTGTACGGGGTAGCACAGATACGCAGTATTTT
CATSRAGVRGSTDTQYF
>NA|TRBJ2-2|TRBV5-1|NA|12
TGCGCCAGCAGGGGGGGCACCGGGGAGCTGTTTTTT
CASRGGTGELFF
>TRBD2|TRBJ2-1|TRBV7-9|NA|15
TGTGCCAGCAGCTTACTAGGACTAGGGGCGAATGAGCAGTTCTTC
CASSLLGLGANEQFF
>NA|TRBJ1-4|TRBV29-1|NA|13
TGCAGCGTTGTTCTGGGTCGGAGTGAAAAACTGTTTTTT
CSVVLGRSEKLFF
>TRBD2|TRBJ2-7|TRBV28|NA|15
TGTGCCAGCAGAAAGGGACTAGCGGGACCCTACGAGCAGTACTTC
CASRKGLAGPYEQYF
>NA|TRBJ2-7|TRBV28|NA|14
TGTGCCAGCAGTTTACTCCGCGTCTCCTACGAGCAGTACTTC
CASSLLRVSYEQYF
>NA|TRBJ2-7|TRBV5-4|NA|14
TGTGCCAGCAGCTCTGGGGATCCTCCCTACGAGCAGTACTTC
CASSSGDPPYEQYF
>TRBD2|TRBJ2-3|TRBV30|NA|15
TGTGCCTGGGGGAGGAGTAGCGGGAACACAGATACGCAGTATTTT
CAWGRSSGNTDTQYF
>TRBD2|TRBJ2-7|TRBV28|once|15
TGTGCCAGCAGTACCTCCGGACTAGCGGGAGACGAGCAGTACTTC
CASSTSGLAGDEQYF
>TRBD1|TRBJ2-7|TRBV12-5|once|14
TGTGCTAGTGGTTGGGACAGGTGGGACTACGAGCAGTACTTC
CASGWDRWDYEQYF
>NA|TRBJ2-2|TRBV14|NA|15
TGTGCCAGCAGCCAAGGTCTAGGGGGCACCGGGGAGCTGTTTTTT
CASSQGLGGTGELFF
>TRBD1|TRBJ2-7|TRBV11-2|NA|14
TGTGCCAGCAGCTCAACAGGGGGGACCTACGAGCAGTACTTC
CASSSTGGTYEQYF
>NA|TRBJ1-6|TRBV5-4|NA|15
TGTGCCAGCAGCATACAGGCAGGGTTAAATTCACCCCTCCACTTT
CASSIQAGLNSPLHF
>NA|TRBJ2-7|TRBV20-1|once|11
TGCAGTGCTGAGAGCTCCTACGAGCAGTACTTC
CSAESSYEQYF
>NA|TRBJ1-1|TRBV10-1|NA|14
TGCGCCAGCAGTCCCGGACCCCCGGACACTGAAGCTTTCTTT
CASSPGPPDTEAFF
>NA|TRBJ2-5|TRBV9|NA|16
TGTGCCAGCAGCGGAGGGACACTAAACCGAGGCGAGACCCAGTACTTC
CASSGGTLNRGETQYF
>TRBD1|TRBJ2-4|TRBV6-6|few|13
TGTGCCAGCAACAGGGGTGCCAAAAACATTCAGTACTTC
CASNRGAKNIQYF
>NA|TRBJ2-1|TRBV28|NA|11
TGTGCCAGCAGTTTAGGGGGTGAGCAGTTCTTC
CASSLGGEQFF
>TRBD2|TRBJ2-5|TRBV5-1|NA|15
TGCGCCAGCACCGAGCGGGGGGAGATCCGCGAGACCCAGTACTTC
CASTERGEIRETQYF
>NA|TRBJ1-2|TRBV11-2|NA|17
TGTGCCAGCAGCCCCCCAGGGCGAGGGGGGAGGGGAAATGGCTACACCTTC
CASSPPGRGGRGNGYTF
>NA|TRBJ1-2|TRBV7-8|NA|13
TGTGCCAGCAGCTTAGACAGGAATTTTGGCTACACCTTC
CASSLDRNFGYTF
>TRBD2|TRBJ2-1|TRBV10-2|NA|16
TGCGCCAGCAGCGACCGGACTAGCGGGAATTACAATGAGCAGTTCTTC
CASSDRTSGNYNEQFF
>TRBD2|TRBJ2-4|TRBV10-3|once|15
TGTGCCATCAGTGAGTCGCCTAGCGGGAAAGCCAGTCAGTACTTC
CAISESPSGKASQYF
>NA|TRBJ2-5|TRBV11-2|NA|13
TGTGCCAGCAGGGGACCGGGGGTAGAGACCCAGTACTTC
CASRGPGVETQYF